The T cell receptor beta chain described here comes from a study of neurological immune-mediated disorders. Study-wide background: Of the multiple sclerosis patients, some 35 in total, roughly 30 were relapsing-remitting and 3 were secondary progressive.

This clonotype has a count of ten or more. Germline V gives CDR1 MNHNY, CDR2 SVGAGI (reference sequence). This CDR3 contains 16 residues. With 5 bases removed from V and 4 bases from J, the gap between germline ends came to 17 bases. 5'RACE employing 10-nucleotide random UMIs yielded the cDNA. In every sequencing run, more than 160 million TCR-beta sequences were generated from 15-18 subjects. In TCRdb, the 5' RACE reads were re-called with MiXCR into one record per CDR3 protein. Of 50,000 or so distinct CDR3 sequences in the sample, about 3.5% were seen once. This chain joins TRBV6-6 and TRBJ2-2; D perhaps matches TRBD1 (6 bases). The clonotype was recovered from a middle-aged man with multiple sclerosis. The sample taken for sequencing was PBMCs. The CDR3 spells CASSNPDRLITGELFF. CDR3 DNA sequence: TGTGCCAGCAGTAACCCGGACAGACTAATCACCGGGGAGCTGTTTTTT.